This T cell receptor beta chain was captured in a study of OX40 agonist ivuxolimab in advanced cancers. This clone was counted only a few times. Sequencing used immunoSEQ multiplex PCR; TCRdb keeps in-frame clones, though not all of them. The sample has 15,000 to 25,000 clones; about 75% are singletons. V trimming: 4 bases; J trimming: 2 bases; junction bases outside the gene matches: 4. Germline CDR1 SGHTS, CDR2 YDEGEE. The CDR3 spans 17 residues. The chain has TRBV5-8 and TRBJ2-3, with 16 bases that match TRBD2. The sequences come from CD4+ or CD8+ T cells sorted from blood, collected in a trial of the OX40 agonist ivuxolimab. The sequence was obtained from an adult with an advanced solid tumor such as melanoma, head and neck, liver or kidney cancer. The CDR3 loop reads CASSPGTSGGVTDTQYF. The CDR3 DNA reads as TGTGCCAGCAGCCCGGGGACTAGCGGGGGGGTCACAGATACGCAGTATTTT.